Below are 5 T cell receptor beta chains sequenced from a single sample in a study of cytomegalovirus exposure and HLA in healthy donors. Use of 60 Vbeta and 13 Jbeta primers characterized the PCR. Profiling relied on immunoSEQ multiplex PCR, and the TCRdb table lists in-frame clones only, not all of them. The repertoire holds tens of thousands of clones, with 65% to 85% as singletons. Source material: PBMCs. Receptors originate from a man in his sixties in good health and CMV-seropositive.

This clone is a singleton in its sample. V usage is TRBV7-9 and J usage is TRBJ2-7; TRBD1 is a possible D gene (5 bases). This CDR3 region has 12 residues. Trimming took 5 bases from V and 4 from J, leaving 9 bases between them. The V gene's germline CDR1 is SEHNR and CDR2 FQNEAQ (reference sequence). The CDR3 here is CASSIDRYEQYF. The CDR3 region has the DNA TGTGCCAGCAGCATAGACAGATACGAGCAGTACTTC.

This chain joins TRBV5-8 and TRBJ2-3, with 10 positions matching TRBD2. Germline lookup yields CDR1 SGHTS and CDR2 YDEGEE. This CDR3 has 14 residues. Trimming at V came to 9 bases and at J to 3 bases, leaving 7 bases not matched to a gene. CDR3 in DNA: TGTGCCATAAAAGCGGGAGGGTGGACAGATACGCAGTATTTT. As protein: CAIKAGGWTDTQYF. Full variable domain (missing parts from reference TRBV5-8 and TRBJ2-3): EAGVTQSPTHLIKTRGQQATLRCSPISGHTSVYWYQQALGLGLQFLLWYDEGEERNRGNFPPRFSGRQFPNYSSELNVNALELEDSALYLCAIKAGGWTDTQYFGPGTRLTVL.

The rearrangement uses TRBV2 and TRBJ2-3, with 7 bases aligning to TRBD2. The length of the CDR3 is 14 residues. Germline V lookup: CDR1 SNHLY, CDR2 FYNNEI. V lost 3 bases, J lost 6 bases, and 6 bases stayed unmatched. CDR3: CASSEGGVGDTQYF. In nucleotides, the CDR3 is TGTGCCAGCAGTGAGGGGGGGGTGGGGGATACGCAGTATTTT.

The rearrangement joins TRBV5-4 to TRBJ2-1, with 9 bases that match TRBD1. From germline, CDR1 is SGHNT and CDR2 YYREEE (reference sequence). V was pared by 0 bases and J by 4 bases, with 2 bases of the junction left unmatched. CDR3 size: 15 residues. The CDR3, as DNA: TGTGCCAGCAGCTTGGTAGGGACAGGGTACAATGAGCAGTTCTTC. Residues: CASSLVGTGYNEQFF.

The chain recombines TRBV5-6 with TRBJ2-5, with D unclear. V lost 0 bases to trimming and J lost 0 bases, with 6 bases between them. The germline V gene encodes CDR1 SGHDT and CDR2 YYEEEE. CDR3 length equals 14 residues. Written as DNA, the CDR3 is TGTGCCAGCAGCTTGGTCGGGTACCAAGAGACCCAGTACTTC. Its translation: CASSLVGYQETQYF.